What follows are 14 T cell receptor beta chains derived from one specimen sequenced in a study of T cells after yellow fever vaccination. TCRdb re-analysed the 5' RACE reads in MiXCR, keeping a single row per CDR3 protein. The sample yields hundreds of thousands of distinct CDR3 sequences, roughly 20% seen once. The sequenced sample was PBMCs, obtained before the yellow fever booster vaccination. Source of these receptors: a man between 18 and 35 years old who received the YFV17D yellow fever vaccine.

This clonotype was seen a few times. The rearrangement links TRBV27 to TRBJ1-2; 7 positions agree with TRBD1. Germline trimming cut 3 bases from V and 4 bases from J; bases unmatched to any gene: 11. The CDR3 extends over 16 amino acids. Germline lookup yields CDR1 MNHEY and CDR2 SMNVEV (reference sequence). CDR3 sequence reads: CASSFGDPGQSYGYTF. CDR3 DNA: TGTGCCAGCAGTTTTGGGGATCCGGGACAGAGCTATGGCTACACCTTC.

There are a few counts of this clonotype. The CDR3 is CATQDSDGGELFF. CDR3 sequence (DNA): TGTGCCACCCAGGACTCGGACGGCGGGGAGCTGTTTTTT. This chain links TRBV2 with TRBJ2-2; possible D gene TRBD2, 5 bases. CDR3 length equals 13 residues. CDR1 and CDR2 (germline): SNHLY, FYNNEI. Deletions cut 10 bases from V and 7 bases from J, with 16 bases between.

V gene TRBV9 combines with J gene TRBJ1-3, with no clear D. CDR1 and CDR2 from the germline V gene are SGDLS and YYNGEE. Trimming removed 2 bases from V and 0 bases from J, with 3 bases in between. The CDR3 consists of 13 residues. CDR3 coding DNA: TGTGCCAGCAGCGTTCTCTCTGGAAACACCATATATTTT. It encodes CASSVLSGNTIYF.

The chain combines TRBV5-1 with TRBJ2-5, with 7 bases lining up with TRBD1. The CDR3 contains 15 residues. Germline CDR1 reads SGHRS; CDR2 reads YFSETQ. V shed 4 bases, J shed 0 bases, and the junction held 6 bases outside the gene matches. The CDR3 DNA reads TGCGCCAGCAGCCGGAGACAGGGCGACCAAGAGACCCAGTACTTC. Translated: CASSRRQGDQETQYF.

V usage is TRBV28 and J usage is TRBJ1-5; 9 bases agree with TRBD1. V shed 4 bases and J 8 bases; nucleotides not matched to a gene: 12. Germline CDR1 and CDR2: MDHEN and SYDVKM. The CDR3 has 16 residues. The CDR3 DNA reads as TGTGCCAGCAGTTCTTCACCGGGACAGGGCAGGAAGCCCCAGCATTTT. Protein: CASSSSPGQGRKPQHF.

The sample holds a few counts of this clonotype. The chain has TRBV6-1 and TRBJ2-5, with TRBD2 as a possible D gene (5 bases). The CDR3 is 14 amino acids. Germline assignment: CDR1 MNHNS and CDR2 SASEGT. V was pared by 1 base and J by 0 bases, with 6 bases between. DNA of the CDR3: TGTGCCAGCAGTGAAGGCGGGTACCAAGAGACCCAGTACTTC. Its protein product is CASSEGGYQETQYF.

V is TRBV19 and J is TRBJ2-7; a weak D match, TRBD1 (6 bases). The length of the CDR3 is 17 residues. Looked up from germline, CDR1 is LNHDA and CDR2 is SQIVND (reference sequence). The germline V and J ends were trimmed by 4 bases and 0 bases, with 19 bases remaining between them. The CDR3 DNA is TGTGCCAGTAGTACGGGGACATTCCTGACCCTCTCCTACGAGCAGTACTTC. Its protein product is CASSTGTFLTLSYEQYF.

This clonotype occurred a few times. This chain connects TRBV7-2 to TRBJ2-1, with unresolved D. The germline CDR1 and CDR2 sequences are SGHTA and FQGNSA. The CDR3 consists of 15 residues. V lost 3 bases and J lost 0, with 9 bases in between. CDR3: CASSFSVSSYNEQFF. The CDR3 coding sequence is TGTGCCAGCAGCTTTTCGGTGAGCTCCTACAATGAGCAGTTCTTC.

This sequence joins TRBV12-3 or TRBV12-4 and TRBJ1-3; D unclear. The CDR3 covers 13 residues. The V gene lost 4 bases and the J gene lost 3 bases, with 7 bases spanning the gap. CDR3 in amino acids: CASSSVGGNTIYF. The CDR3 coding sequence is TGTGCCAGCAGTTCCGTAGGTGGAAACACCATATATTTT.

This clonotype was recorded a few times. The chain combines TRBV5-1 with TRBJ1-6; 9 nucleotides line up with TRBD1. Per germline, CDR1 SGHRS and CDR2 YFSETQ. Trimming cost V 4 bases and J 10 bases; bases outside gene matches: 9. CDR3 length: 15 amino acids. The DNA of the CDR3 is TGCGCCAGCAGCAGAAATACAGGGGGCGAATCACCCCTCCACTTT. Protein sequence: CASSRNTGGESPLHF.

This clonotype has a handful of counts. This rearrangement joins TRBV7-2 to TRBJ2-2, with D possibly matching TRBD2 (5 bases). There are 12 residues in the CDR3. Trimming pared 4 bases from V and 13 bases from J, leaving 13 bases between. The germline V gene encodes CDR1 SGHTA and CDR2 FQGNSA. As DNA, the CDR3 is TGTGCCAGCAGCTCCTATACCCGGGGGCTGTTTTTT. Its protein is CASSSYTRGLFF.

V and J are TRBV7-8 and TRBJ2-2; TRBD2 matches at 8 bases. CDR1 is SGHVS, CDR2 FQNEAQ, per germline. V shed 6 bases, J shed 3 bases, and the junction held 6 bases outside the gene matches. The CDR3 is 15 residues long. The DNA of the CDR3 is TGTGCCAGCAGGACCTTTAGCGGGGACACCGGGGAGCTGTTTTTT. It encodes CASRTFSGDTGELFF.

The gene calls are TRBV6-6 and TRBJ1-4; D remains unclear. The CDR3 covers 12 residues. Trimming left V 11 bases short and J 5 bases short, with 12 bases between. Germline V lookup: CDR1 MNHNY, CDR2 SVGAGI (reference sequence). CDR3 region: CAGRRQNEKLFF. As DNA, the CDR3 is TGTGCCGGGCGGAGGCAGAATGAAAAACTGTTTTTT.

At least ten counts were recorded for this clonotype. The chain employs TRBV5-5 and TRBJ2-7; TRBD1 might be the D (5 bases). The CDR3 totals 13 residues. Trimming took 4 bases from V and 5 from J, leaving 13 bases between them. The V gene's germline CDR1 is SGHKS and CDR2 YYEKEE (reference sequence). Written as DNA, the CDR3 is TGTGCCAGCAGCCCCGGGCTCAGGGACGAGCAGTACGTC. It translates to CASSPGLRDEQYV.